This TCR beta chain was sequenced for a study of blood T cell repertoires in COVID-19. Trimming stripped 6 bases from V and 4 bases from J, with 13 bases between. The germline V gene encodes CDR1 SQVTM and CDR2 ANQGSEA. This CDR3 spans 12 amino acids. TCRdb's copy holds only in-frame clones and misses some; the assay was immunoSEQ multiplex PCR. The sample records under 350,000 clones, around nine tenths being singletons. The chain uses TRBV29-1 and TRBJ2-7; a possible D gene is TRBD2 (6 bases). The sequence came from a man aged 45-65 years with acute or convalescent COVID-19. Sequencing was done on a sample of peripheral blood. The CDR3 protein is CSVGIRGYEQYF. The CDR3 nucleotides read TGCAGCGTGGGGATCCGGGGGTACGAGCAGTACTTC.